This T cell receptor (beta chain) was identified in a study of blood T cell repertoires in COVID-19. Overall study: COVID-19 samples, acute and convalescent, were from the United States, Italy and Spain. Sample material is recorded as cDNA or gDNA derived from T cells, B-cell-depleted T cells, or PBMCs.

Deletions cut 7 bases from V and 0 bases from J, with 12 bases between. The germline V gene has CDR1 SQVTM and CDR2 ANQGSEA. This CDR3 is built from 14 residues. Produced via immunoSEQ multiplex PCR; TCRdb's table is partial and in-frame only. The sample holds some 38,000 clones, roughly 89% seen once. The gene calls are TRBV29-1 and TRBJ1-4; tentative D call: TRBD1 (5 bases). The sequenced sample was peripheral blood. The clonotype was recovered from a man in his 60s with active or convalescent COVID-19. Here the CDR3 DNA reads TGCAGCGCCCTCGGGGGGGCAACTAATGAAAAACTGTTTTTT. Protein: CSALGGATNEKLFF.